These T cell receptor beta chains were read from a single sample in a study of Ad26.COV2.S vaccination and SARS-CoV-2 variants. Produced via immunoSEQ multiplex PCR; TCRdb's table is partial and in-frame only. The repertoire includes around 300,000 clones, around 88% of them detected once, and approximately 5% sits in the top ten. The material sequenced was peripheral blood, taken in a trial of Ad26.COV2.S vaccine versus placebo. The source is a person between 18 and 65 years old who received the Ad26.COV2.S COVID-19 vaccine or a placebo. CDR3s include the opening cysteine and the closing phenylalanine or tryptophan. The order of the fields is V gene, D gene, J gene, clone size, CDR3 DNA, CDR3 protein. D genes are given only for firm matches. Clone size, where shown, is once, few, many, or a class for clones that have expanded.

TRBV19	-	TRBJ2-7	-	TGTGCCAGTAGTATAGCCCCGGCCTACGAGCAGTACTTC	CASSIAPAYEQYF
TRBV28	-	TRBJ1-5	-	TGTGCCAGCAGTTTAACCGGGACTAACAATCAGCCCCAGCATTTT	CASSLTGTNNQPQHF
TRBV10-3	-	TRBJ2-5	-	TGTGCCATCAGTGAGGATACAGGGCGCGTTGAGACCCAGTACTTC	CAISEDTGRVETQYF
TRBV18	TRBD2	TRBJ2-5	-	TGTGCCAGCTCACCGACCCGACTAGCGGTTAAAAAAGAGACCCAGTACTTC	CASSPTRLAVKKETQYF
TRBV5-5	-	TRBJ2-2	-	TGTGCCAGCAGCTTGTCGATTGGGGAGCTGTTTTTT	CASSLSIGELFF
TRBV7-9	-	TRBJ1-1	-	TGTGCCAGCAGCTTAAATGGGCTTTTAAACACTGAAGCTTTCTTT	CASSLNGLLNTEAFF
TRBV11-3	-	TRBJ2-1	once	TGTGCCAGCAGTGGGACCGTATCCTACAATGAGCAGTTCTTC	CASSGTVSYNEQFF
TRBV4-1	-	TRBJ2-7	-	TGCGCCAGCAGCCAATTTTTTGAGACATACGAGCAGTACTTC	CASSQFFETYEQYF
TRBV18	TRBD1	TRBJ1-1	few	TGTGCCAGCTCCCCGCGAGCAGGGGGTACGGATTGGGAAGCTTTCTTT	CASSPRAGGTDWEAFF
TRBV27	-	TRBJ1-4	-	TGTGCCAGCAGCGTCGAAGGGGGGGGTGAAAAACTGTTTTTT	CASSVEGGGEKLFF
TRBV9	TRBD1	TRBJ2-5	-	TGTGCCAGCAGCCCCCAGGGACAGGGGGCCCGAGAGACCCAGTACTTC	CASSPQGQGARETQYF
TRBV12-3/TRBV12-4	-	TRBJ2-7	-	TGTGCCAGCAGTTTTAGGACGACCGACGAGCAGTACTTC	CASSFRTTDEQYF
TRBV28	-	TRBJ2-7	-	TGTGCCAGCAGTTTAGGGGGTACAACCTACGAGCAGTACTTC	CASSLGGTTYEQYF
TRBV27	TRBD1	TRBJ2-1	-	TGTGCCAGCAGTTTTTCAGGGGGCAGTGAGCAGTTCTTC	CASSFSGGSEQFF
TRBV11-2	-	TRBJ2-1	-	TGTGCCAGCAGCTCGAATGGATTGCAGGGCTACAATGAGCAGTTCTTC	CASSSNGLQGYNEQFF
TRBV28	-	TRBJ2-2	few	TGTGCCAGCAGTTTTCGGGGGCGACAGGGCCGGGGAGCTGTTTTT	CASSFRGRQGRGAVF
TRBV6-5	TRBD2	TRBJ2-1	-	TGTGCCAGTGGGAGGGACCCAGGCTCCTACAATGAGCAGTTCTTC	CASGRDPGSYNEQFF
TRBV7-9	TRBD1	TRBJ2-5	once	TGTGCCAGCAGCTTAGGACAGGGGGTCCTTGAGACCCAGTACTTC	CASSLGQGVLETQYF
TRBV20-1	-	TRBJ1-1	-	TGCAGTGCTAGGGGCATCGGTGAAGCTTTCTTT	CSARGIGEAFF
TRBV15	TRBD2	TRBJ2-5	-	TGTGCCACCAGCAGGGGACTAGTCGAGACCCAGTACTTC	CATSRGLVETQYF
TRBV7-9	TRBD1	TRBJ1-4	-	TGTGCCAGCAGCCCGACAGGGATTCATAATGAAAAACTGTTTTTT	CASSPTGIHNEKLFF
TRBV29-1	-	TRBJ2-1	-	TGCAGCGTCGAAGCCAGACACAATGAGCAGTTCTTC	CSVEARHNEQFF
TRBV2	TRBD1	TRBJ2-2	-	TGTGCCAGCAGGGGACAGAGGTCTTTCAACACCGGGGAGCTGTTTTTT	CASRGQRSFNTGELFF
TRBV28	-	TRBJ2-5	-	TGTGCCAGCAGTTCATACCGGGAGACCCAGTACTTC	CASSSYRETQYF
TRBV7-2	-	TRBJ2-3	-	TGTGCCAGCAGCTTAACGGGGGGCACAGATACGCAGTATTTT	CASSLTGGTDTQYF
TRBV12-2	-	TRBJ2-2	-	TGTGCAAGTCGCTTACCTTTCAGAGAACTTAACACCGGGGAGCTGTTTTTT	CASRLPFRELNTGELFF